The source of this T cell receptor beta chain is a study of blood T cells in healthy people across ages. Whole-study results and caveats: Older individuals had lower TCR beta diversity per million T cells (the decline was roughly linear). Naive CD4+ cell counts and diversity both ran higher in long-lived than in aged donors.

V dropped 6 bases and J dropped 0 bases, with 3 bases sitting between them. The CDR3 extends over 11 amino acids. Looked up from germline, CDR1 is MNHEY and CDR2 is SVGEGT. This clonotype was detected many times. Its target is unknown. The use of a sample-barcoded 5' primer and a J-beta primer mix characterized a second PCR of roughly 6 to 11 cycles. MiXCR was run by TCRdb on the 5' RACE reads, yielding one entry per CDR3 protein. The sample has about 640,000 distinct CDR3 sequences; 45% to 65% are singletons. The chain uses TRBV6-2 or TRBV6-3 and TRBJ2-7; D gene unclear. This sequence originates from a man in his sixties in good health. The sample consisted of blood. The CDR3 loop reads CASRDSYEQYF. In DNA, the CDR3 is TGTGCCAGCAGGGACTCCTACGAGCAGTACTTC.